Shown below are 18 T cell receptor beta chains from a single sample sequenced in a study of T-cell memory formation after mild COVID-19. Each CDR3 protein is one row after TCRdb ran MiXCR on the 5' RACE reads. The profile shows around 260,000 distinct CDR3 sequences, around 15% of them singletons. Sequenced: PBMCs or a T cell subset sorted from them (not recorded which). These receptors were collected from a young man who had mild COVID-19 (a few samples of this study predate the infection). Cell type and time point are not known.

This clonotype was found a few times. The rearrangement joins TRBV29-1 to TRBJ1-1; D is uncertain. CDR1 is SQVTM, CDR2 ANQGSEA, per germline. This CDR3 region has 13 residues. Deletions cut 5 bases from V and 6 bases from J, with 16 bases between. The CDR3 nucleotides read TGCAGCGTTCGACGGGCGGCCCGGGCTGAAGCTTTCTTT. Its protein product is CSVRRAARAEAFF.

The CDR3 loop reads CASSLKERGWNEKLFF. CDR3 in DNA: TGTGCCAGCAGCCTAAAAGAACGGGGTTGGAATGAAAAACTGTTTTTT. V and J are TRBV7-9 and TRBJ1-4; unclear D gene. The CDR3 covers 16 residues. Germline values: CDR1 SEHNR, CDR2 FQNEAQ (reference sequence). V was cut by 5 bases and J by 5 bases, with 18 bases left in between. Full variable domain (rest looked up from reference TRBV7-9 and TRBJ1-4): DTGVSQNPRHKITKRGQNVTFRCDPISEHNRLYWYRQTLGQGPEFLTYFQNEAQLEKSRLLSDRFSAERPKGSFSTLEIQRTEQGDSAMYLCASSLKERGWNEKLFFGSGTQLSVL.

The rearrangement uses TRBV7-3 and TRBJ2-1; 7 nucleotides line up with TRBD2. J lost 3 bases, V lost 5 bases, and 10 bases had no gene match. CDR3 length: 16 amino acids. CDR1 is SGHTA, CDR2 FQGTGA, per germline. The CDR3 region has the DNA TGTGCCAGCAGCGAGTCGAGGTGGGGGGGCTACAATGAGCAGTTCTTC. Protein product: CASSESRWGGYNEQFF.

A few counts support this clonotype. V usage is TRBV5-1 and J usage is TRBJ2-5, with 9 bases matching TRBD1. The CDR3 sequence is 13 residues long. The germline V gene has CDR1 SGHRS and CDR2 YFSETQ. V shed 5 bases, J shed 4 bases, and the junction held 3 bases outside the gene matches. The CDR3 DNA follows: TGCGCCAGCAGGGGACAGGGAGGAGAGACCCAGTACTTC. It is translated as CASRGQGGETQYF.

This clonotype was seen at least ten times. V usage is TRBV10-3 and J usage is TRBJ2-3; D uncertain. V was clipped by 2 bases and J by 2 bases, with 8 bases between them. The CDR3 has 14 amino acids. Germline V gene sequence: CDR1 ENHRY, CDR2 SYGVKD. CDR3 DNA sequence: TGTGCCATCAGTGAGAGGGAATTCACAGATACGCAGTATTTT. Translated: CAISEREFTDTQYF.

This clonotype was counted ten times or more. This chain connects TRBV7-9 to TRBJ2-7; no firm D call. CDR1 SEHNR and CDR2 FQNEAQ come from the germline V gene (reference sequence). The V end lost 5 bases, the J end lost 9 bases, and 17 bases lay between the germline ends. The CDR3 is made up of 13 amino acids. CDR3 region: CASSGGPLVGQYF. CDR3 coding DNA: TGTGCCAGCAGCGGCGGTCCCCTGGTAGGGCAGTACTTC.

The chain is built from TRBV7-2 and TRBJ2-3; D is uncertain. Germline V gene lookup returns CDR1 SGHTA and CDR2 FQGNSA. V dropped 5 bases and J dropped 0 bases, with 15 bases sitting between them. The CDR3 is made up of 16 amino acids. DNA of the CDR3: TGTGCCAGCAGCCAACGTGGCGACCCGAGCACAGATACGCAGTATTTT. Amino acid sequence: CASSQRGDPSTDTQYF.

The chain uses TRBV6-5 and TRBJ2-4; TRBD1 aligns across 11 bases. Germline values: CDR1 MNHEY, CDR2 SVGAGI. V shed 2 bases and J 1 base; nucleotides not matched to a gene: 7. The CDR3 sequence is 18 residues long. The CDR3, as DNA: TGTGCCAGCAGTTACGAGGACAGGGGGCCGTTGGCCAAAAACATTCAGTACTTC. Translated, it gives CASSYEDRGPLAKNIQYF.

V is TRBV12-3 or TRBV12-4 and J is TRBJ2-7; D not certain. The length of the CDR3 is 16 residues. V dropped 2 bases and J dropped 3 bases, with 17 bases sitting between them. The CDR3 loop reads CASSLSWTGSFYEQYF. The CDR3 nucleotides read TGTGCCAGCAGTTTAAGTTGGACGGGCAGTTTCTACGAGCAGTACTTC.

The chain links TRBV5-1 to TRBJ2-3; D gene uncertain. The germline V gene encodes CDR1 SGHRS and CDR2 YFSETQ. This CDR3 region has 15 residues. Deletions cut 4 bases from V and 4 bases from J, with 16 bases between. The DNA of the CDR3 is TGCGCCAGCAGCCAATATGGAGTCGGGCCAGATACGCAGTATTTT. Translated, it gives CASSQYGVGPDTQYF.

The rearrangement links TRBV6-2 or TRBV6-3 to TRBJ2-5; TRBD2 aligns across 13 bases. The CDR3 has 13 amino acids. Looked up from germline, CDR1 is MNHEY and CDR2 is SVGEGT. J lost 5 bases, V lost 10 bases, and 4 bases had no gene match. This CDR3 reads CAIGLAGDETQYF. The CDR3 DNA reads TGTGCCATCGGACTAGCGGGGGATGAGACCCAGTACTTC.

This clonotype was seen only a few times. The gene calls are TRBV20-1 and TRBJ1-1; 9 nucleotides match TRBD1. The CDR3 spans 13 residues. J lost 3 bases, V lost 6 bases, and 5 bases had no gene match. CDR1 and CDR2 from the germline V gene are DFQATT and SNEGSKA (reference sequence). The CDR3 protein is CSAHRGPHTEAFF. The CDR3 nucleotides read TGCAGTGCGCACAGGGGGCCTCACACTGAAGCTTTCTTT.

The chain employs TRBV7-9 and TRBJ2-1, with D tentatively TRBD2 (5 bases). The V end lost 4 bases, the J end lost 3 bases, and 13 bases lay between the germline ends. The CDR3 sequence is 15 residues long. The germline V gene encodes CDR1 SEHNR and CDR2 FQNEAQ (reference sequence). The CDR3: CASSSGESVYNEQFF. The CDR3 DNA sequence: TGTGCCAGCAGCTCCGGGGAAAGCGTCTACAATGAGCAGTTCTTC.

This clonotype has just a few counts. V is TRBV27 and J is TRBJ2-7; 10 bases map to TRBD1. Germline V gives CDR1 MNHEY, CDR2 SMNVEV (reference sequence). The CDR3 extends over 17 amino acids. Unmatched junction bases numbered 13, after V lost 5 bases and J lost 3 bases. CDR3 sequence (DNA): TGTGCCAGCAGTCCCATATCCCCGACAGGGGGCGGCTACGAGCAGTACGTC. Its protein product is CASSPISPTGGGYEQYV.

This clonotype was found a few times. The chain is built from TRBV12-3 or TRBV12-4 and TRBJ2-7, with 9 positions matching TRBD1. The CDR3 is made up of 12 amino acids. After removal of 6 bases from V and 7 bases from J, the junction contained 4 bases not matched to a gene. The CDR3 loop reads CASRDRGREQYF. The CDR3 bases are TGTGCCAGCAGGGACAGGGGTAGGGAGCAGTACTTC.

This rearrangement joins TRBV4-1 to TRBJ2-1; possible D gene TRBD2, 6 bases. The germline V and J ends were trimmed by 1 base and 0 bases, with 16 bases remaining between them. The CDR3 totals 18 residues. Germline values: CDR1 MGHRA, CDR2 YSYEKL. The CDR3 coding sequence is TGCGCCAGCAGCCAAGGGAGGGTTTGGGTCTCCTCCTACAATGAGCAGTTCTTC. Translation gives CASSQGRVWVSSYNEQFF.

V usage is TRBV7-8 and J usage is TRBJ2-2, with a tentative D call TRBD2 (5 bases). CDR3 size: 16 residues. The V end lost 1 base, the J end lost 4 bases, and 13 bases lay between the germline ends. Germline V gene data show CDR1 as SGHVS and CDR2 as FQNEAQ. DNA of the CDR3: TGTGCCAGCAGCTTAGGTGGCGGGTTGGCCACCGGGGAGCTGTTTTTT. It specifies CASSLGGGLATGELFF.

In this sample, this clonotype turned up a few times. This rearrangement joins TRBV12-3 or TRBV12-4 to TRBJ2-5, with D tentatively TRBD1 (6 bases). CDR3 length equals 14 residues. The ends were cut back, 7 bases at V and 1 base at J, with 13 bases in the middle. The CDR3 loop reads CASTRTETQETQYF. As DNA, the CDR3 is TGTGCCAGCACTAGGACAGAGACCCAAGAGACCCAGTACTTC.